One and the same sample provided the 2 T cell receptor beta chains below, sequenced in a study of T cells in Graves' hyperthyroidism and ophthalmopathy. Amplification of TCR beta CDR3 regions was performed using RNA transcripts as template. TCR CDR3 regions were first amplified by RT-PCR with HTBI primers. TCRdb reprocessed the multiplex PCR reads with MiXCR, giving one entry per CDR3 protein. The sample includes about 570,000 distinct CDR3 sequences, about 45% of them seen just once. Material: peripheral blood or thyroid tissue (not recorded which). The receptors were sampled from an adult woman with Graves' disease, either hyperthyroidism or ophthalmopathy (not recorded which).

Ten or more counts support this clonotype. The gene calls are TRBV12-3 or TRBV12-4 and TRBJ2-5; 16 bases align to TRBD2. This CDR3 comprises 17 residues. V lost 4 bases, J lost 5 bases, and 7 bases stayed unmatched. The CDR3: CASSSGLAGGPQETQYF. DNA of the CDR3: TGTGCCAGCAGTTCGGGACTAGCGGGAGGGCCCCAGGAGACCCAGTACTTC.

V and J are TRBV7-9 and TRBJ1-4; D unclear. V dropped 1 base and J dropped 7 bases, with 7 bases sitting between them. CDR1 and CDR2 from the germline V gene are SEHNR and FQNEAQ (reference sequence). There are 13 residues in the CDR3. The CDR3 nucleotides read TGTGCCAGCAGCTTAGTACCCGTTGAAAAACTGTTTTTT. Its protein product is CASSLVPVEKLFF.